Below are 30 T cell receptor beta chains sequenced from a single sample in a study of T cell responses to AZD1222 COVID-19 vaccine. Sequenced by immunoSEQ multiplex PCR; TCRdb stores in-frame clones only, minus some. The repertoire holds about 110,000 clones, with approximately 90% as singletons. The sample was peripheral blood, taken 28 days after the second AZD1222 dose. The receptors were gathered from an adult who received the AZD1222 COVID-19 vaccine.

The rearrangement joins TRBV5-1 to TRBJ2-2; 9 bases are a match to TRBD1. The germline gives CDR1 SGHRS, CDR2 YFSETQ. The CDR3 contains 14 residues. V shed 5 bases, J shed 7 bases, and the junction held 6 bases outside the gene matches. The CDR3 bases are TGCGCCAGCAGACCGACAGGGGGGAACGGGGAGCTGTTTTTT. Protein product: CASRPTGGNGELFF.

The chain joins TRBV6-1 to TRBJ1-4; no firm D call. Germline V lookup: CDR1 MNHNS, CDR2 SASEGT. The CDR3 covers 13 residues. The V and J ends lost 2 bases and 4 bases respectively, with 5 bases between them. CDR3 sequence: CASSEQLNEKLFF. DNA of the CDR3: TGTGCCAGCAGTGAACAGCTTAATGAAAAACTGTTTTTT.

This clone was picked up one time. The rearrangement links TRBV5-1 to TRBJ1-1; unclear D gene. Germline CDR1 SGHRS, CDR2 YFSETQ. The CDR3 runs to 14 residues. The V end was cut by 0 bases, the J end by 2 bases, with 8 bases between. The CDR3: CASSLDGRNTEAFF. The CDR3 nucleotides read TGCGCCAGCAGCTTGGACGGACGAAACACTGAAGCTTTCTTT.

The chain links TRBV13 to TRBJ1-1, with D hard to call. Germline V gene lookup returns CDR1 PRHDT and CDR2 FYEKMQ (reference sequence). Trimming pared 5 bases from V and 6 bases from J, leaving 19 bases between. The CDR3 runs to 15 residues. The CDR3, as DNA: TGTGCCAGCAGCCCCACCCCGACCGCCTGGGCTGAAGCTTTCTTT. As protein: CASSPTPTAWAEAFF.

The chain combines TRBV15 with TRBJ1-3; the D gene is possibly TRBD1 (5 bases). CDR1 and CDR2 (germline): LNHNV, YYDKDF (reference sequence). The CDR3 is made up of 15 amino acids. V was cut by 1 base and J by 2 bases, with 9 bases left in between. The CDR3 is CATSRVGTPGNTIYF. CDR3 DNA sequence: TGTGCCACCAGCAGAGTAGGGACTCCTGGAAACACCATATATTTT.

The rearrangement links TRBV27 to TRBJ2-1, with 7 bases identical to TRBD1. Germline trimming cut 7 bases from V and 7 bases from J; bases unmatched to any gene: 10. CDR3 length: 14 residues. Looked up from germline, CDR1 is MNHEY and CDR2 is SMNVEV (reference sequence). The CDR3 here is CASTPTGFVNEQFF. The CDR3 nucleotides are TGTGCCAGCACTCCGACAGGGTTTGTTAATGAGCAGTTCTTC.

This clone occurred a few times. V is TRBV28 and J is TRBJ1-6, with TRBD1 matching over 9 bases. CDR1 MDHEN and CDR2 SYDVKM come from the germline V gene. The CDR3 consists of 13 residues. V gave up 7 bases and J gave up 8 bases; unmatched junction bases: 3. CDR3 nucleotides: TGTGCCAGCATTCGACAGGGGGATTCACCCCTCCACTTT. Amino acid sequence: CASIRQGDSPLHF.

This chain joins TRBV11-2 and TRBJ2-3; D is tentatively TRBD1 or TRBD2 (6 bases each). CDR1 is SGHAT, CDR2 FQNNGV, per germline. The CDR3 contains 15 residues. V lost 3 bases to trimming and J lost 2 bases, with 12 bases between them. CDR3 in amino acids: CASSFEGGYTDTQYF. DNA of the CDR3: TGTGCCAGCAGCTTTGAGGGGGGCTACACAGATACGCAGTATTTT.

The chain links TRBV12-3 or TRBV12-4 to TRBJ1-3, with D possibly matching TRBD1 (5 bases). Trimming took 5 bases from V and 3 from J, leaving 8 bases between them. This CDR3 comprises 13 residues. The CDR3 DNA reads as TGTGCCAGCAGTCCCAGGGTTGGAAACACCATATATTTT. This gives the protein CASSPRVGNTIYF.

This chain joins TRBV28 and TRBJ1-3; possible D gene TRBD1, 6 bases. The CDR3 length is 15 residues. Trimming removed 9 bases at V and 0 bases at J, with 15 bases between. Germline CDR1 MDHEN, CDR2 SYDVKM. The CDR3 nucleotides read TGTGCCAGTAGGGCCGGGGGGGCCTCTGGAAACACCATATATTTT. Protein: CASRAGGASGNTIYF.

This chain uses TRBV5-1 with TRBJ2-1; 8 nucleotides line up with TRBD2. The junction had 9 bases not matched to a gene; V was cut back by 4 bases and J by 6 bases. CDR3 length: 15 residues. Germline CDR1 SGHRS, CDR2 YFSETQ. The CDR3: CASSPTSAESNEQFF. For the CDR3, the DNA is TGCGCCAGCAGCCCGACTAGCGCAGAGTCCAATGAGCAGTTCTTC.

Here the CDR3 reads CASSQDHQANYGYTF. CDR3 bases: TGTGCCAGCAGCCAAGATCACCAAGCTAACTATGGCTACACCTTC. This chain links TRBV3-1 (or the pseudogene TRBV3-2) with TRBJ1-2; D is unclear. V lost 0 bases and J 0 bases, leaving 8 bases between the germline ends. The CDR3 spans 15 residues. Germline V gene lookup returns CDR1 LGHDT and CDR2 YNNKEL (reference sequence).

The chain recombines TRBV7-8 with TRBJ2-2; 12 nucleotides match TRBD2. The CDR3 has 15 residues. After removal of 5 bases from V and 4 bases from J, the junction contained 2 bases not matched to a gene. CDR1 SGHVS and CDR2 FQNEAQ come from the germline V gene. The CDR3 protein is CASSATSGGTGELFF. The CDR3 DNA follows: TGTGCCAGCAGCGCGACTAGCGGGGGCACCGGGGAGCTGTTTTTT.

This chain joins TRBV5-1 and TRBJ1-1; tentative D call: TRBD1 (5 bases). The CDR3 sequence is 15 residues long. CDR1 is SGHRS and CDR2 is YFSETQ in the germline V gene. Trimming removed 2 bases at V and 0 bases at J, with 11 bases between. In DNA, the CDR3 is TGCGCCAGCAGCTTCTCAGACAGTGTGAACACTGAAGCTTTCTTT. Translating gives CASSFSDSVNTEAFF.

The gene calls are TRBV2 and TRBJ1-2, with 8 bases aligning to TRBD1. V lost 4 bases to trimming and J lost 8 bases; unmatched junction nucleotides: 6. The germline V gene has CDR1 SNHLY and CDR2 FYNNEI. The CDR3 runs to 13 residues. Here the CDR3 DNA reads TGTGCCAGCAGTGGAGGACAGGGAGGAGGCTACACCTTC. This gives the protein CASSGGQGGGYTF.

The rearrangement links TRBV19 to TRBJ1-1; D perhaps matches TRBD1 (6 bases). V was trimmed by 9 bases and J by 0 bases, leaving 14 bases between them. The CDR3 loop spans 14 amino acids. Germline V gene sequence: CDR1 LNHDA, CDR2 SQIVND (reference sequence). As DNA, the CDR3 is TGTGCCAGCCGGGAGACAGGAGTGAACACTGAAGCTTTCTTT. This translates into CASRETGVNTEAFF.

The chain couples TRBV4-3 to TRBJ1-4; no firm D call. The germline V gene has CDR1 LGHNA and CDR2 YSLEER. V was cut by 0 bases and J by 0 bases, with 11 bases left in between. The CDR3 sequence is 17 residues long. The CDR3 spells CASSQDGTKATNEKLFF. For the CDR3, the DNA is TGCGCCAGCAGCCAAGACGGCACTAAAGCAACTAATGAAAAACTGTTTTTT.

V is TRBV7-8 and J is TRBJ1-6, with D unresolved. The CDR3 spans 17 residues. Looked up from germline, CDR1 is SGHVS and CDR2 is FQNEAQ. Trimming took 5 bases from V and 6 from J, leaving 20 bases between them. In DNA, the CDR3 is TGTGCCAGCAGCCCCAGAACGGTCACATCTCGTAATTCACCCCTCCACTTT. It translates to CASSPRTVTSRNSPLHF.

In DNA form, the CDR3 reads TGTGCCAGCAAATTCCTAAACACTGAAGCTTTCTTT. Encoded protein: CASKFLNTEAFF. The chain employs TRBV6-5 and TRBJ1-1; D call uncertain. This CDR3 comprises 12 residues. V shed 7 bases and J shed 2 bases, with 8 bases lying between them. The germline CDR1 and CDR2 sequences are MNHEY and SVGAGI.

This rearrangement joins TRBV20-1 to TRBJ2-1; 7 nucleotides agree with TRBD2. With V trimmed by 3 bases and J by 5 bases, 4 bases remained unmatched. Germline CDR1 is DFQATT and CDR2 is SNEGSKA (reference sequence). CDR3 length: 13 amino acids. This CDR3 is CSASVGTNNEQFF. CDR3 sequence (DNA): TGCAGTGCTAGTGTCGGGACTAACAATGAGCAGTTCTTC.

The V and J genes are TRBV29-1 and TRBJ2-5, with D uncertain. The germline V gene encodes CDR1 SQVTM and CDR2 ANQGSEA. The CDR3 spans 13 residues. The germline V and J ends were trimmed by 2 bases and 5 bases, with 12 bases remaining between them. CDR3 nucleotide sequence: TGCAGCGTTGAATCTGTTTCGTTGGAGACCCAGTACTTC. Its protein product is CSVESVSLETQYF.

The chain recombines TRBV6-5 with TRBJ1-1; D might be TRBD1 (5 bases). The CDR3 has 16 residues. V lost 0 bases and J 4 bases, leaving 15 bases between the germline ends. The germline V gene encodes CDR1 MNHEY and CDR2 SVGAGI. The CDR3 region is CASSYSGGLQGTEAFF. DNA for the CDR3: TGTGCCAGCAGTTACTCTGGAGGGCTCCAGGGCACTGAAGCTTTCTTT.

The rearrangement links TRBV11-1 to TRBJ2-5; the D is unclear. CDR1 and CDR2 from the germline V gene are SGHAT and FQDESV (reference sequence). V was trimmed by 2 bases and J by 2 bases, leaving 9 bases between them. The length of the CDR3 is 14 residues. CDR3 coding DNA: TGTGCCAGCAGCTTACAGGAAAATCAAGAGACCCAGTACTTC. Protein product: CASSLQENQETQYF.

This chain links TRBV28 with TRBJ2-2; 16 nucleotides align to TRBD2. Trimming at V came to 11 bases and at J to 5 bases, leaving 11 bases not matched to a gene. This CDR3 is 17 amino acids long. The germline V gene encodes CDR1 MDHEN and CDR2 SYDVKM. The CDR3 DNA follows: TGTGCCGGGTCGGGACTAGCGGGGGGGCGAAATACCGGGGAGCTGTTTTTT. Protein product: CAGSGLAGGRNTGELFF.

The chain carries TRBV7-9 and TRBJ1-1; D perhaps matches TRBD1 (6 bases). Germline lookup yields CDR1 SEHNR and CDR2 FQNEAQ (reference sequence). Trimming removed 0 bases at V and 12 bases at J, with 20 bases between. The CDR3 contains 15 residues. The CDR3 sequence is CASSLASPPRRGTFF. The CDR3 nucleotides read TGTGCCAGCAGCTTAGCTTCTCCCCCCCGCAGGGGAACTTTCTTT.

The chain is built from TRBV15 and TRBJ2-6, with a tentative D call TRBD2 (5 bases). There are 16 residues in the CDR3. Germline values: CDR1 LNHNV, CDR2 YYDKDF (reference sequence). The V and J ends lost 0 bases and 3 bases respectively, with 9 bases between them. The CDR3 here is CATSRDRSGGANVLTF. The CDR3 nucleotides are TGTGCCACCAGCAGAGATCGCAGCGGTGGGGCCAACGTCCTGACTTTC.

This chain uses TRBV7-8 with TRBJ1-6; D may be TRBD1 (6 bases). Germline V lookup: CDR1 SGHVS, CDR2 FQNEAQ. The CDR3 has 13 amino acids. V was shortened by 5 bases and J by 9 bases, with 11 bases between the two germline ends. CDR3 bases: TGTGCCAGCAGCCCGACAGGCCGTTCACCCCTCCACTTT. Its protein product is CASSPTGRSPLHF.

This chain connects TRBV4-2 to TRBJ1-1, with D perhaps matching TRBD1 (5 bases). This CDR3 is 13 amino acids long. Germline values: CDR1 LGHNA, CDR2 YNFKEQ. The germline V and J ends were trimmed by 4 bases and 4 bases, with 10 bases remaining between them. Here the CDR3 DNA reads TGTGCCAGCAGCCCCCCGGGGGGCACTGAAGCTTTCTTT. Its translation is CASSPPGGTEAFF.

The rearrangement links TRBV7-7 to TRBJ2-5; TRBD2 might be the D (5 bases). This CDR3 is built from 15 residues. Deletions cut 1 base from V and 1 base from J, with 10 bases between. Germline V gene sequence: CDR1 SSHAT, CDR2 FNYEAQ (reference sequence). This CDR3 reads CASSLVDGGQETQYF. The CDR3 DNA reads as TGTGCCAGCAGCTTAGTGGATGGAGGCCAAGAGACCCAGTACTTC.

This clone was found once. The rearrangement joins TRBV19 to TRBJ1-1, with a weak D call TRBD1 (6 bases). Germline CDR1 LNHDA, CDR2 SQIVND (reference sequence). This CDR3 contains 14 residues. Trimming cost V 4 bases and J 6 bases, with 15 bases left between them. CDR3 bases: TGTGCCAGTAGTAGGAGGGGGATTATTTCTGAAGCTTTCTTT. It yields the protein CASSRRGIISEAFF.